This T cell receptor (beta chain) was captured in a study of identical twins. Findings and limits, study-wide: Zero-insertion results could be subject to partial confounding by invariant MAIT and iNKT cells.

TCRdb reprocessed the 5' RACE reads via MiXCR and lists one record per CDR3 protein. This repertoire shows about 150,000 distinct CDR3 sequences, approximately 4% found once; its top ten account for more than 7%. The germline CDR1 and CDR2 sequences are MNHEY and SVGEGT. Trimming took 8 bases from V and 10 from J, leaving 15 bases between them. This CDR3 has 12 residues. This clonotype was found many times. What it binds is not known. Material: memory T cells sorted from blood. The V call is TRBV6-2 or TRBV6-3, the J call TRBJ2-1, with D hard to call. This clonotype was obtained from a man between 18 and 35 years old in good health. Written as DNA, the CDR3 is TGTGCCAGCGCTGATCGGCTGAGGGAGCAGTTCTTC. Translation gives CASADRLREQFF.